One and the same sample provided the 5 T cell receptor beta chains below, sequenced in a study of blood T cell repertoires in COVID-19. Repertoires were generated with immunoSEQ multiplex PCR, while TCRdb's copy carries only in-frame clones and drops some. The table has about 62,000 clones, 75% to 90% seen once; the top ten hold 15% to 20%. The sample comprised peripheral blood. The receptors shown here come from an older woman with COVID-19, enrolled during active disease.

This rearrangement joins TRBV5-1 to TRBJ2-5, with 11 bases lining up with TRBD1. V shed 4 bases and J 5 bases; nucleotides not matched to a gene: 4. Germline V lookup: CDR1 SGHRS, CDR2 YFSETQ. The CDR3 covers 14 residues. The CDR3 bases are TGCGCCAGCAGCCCCGGGACAGGGGGGGAGACCCAGTACTTC. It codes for CASSPGTGGETQYF.

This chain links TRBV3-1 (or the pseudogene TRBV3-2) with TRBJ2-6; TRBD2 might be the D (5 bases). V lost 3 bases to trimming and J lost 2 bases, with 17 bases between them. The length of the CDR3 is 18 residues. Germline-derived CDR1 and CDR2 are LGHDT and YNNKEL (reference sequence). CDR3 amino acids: CASSHLGVWGAGANVLTF. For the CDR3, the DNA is TGTGCCAGCAGCCACCTCGGAGTATGGGGAGCTGGGGCCAACGTCCTGACTTTC.

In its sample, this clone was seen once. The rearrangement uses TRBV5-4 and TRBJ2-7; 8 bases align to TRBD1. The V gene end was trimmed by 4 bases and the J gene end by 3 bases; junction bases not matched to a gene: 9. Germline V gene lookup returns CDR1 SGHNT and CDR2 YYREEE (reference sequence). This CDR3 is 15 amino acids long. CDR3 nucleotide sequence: TGTGCCAGCAGCGGCGCGACAGGGGCGCACTACGAGCAGTACTTC. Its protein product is CASSGATGAHYEQYF.

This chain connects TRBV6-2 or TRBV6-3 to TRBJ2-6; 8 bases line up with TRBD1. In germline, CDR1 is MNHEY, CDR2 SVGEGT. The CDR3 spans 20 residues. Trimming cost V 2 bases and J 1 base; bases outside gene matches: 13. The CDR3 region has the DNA TGTGCCAGCAGTTACATAATCGGACAGGGCGATGGGTCTGGGGCCAACGTCCTGACTTTC. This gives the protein CASSYIIGQGDGSGANVLTF.

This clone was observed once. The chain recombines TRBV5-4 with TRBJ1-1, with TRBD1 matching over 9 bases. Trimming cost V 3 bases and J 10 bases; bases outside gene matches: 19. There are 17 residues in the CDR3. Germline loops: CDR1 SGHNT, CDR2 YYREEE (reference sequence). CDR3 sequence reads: CASSSSIRKWTGEGAFF. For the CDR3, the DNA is TGTGCCAGCAGCTCGTCTATTCGGAAATGGACAGGGGAGGGAGCTTTCTTT.